The sample holds one count of the clone carrying this T cell receptor (beta chain). Antigen unknown. This sample is part of a study of cytomegalovirus exposure and HLA in healthy donors. Whole-study findings and limits: Another analysis was done later, and it associated 17,000 or so TCR beta sequences with HLA alleles at 0.05 false discovery rate. Prior analysis indicated that the majority of TCR beta V segments exhibited productivity approximately 90% or approximately 30% of the time. Reports indicate that TCR beta sequences accurately predicted the HLA-A and HLA-B alleles of most subjects.

Both 60 Vbeta primers and 13 Jbeta primers went into the PCR. Here immunoSEQ multiplex PCR was the method, and the copy in TCRdb shows in-frame clones only, minus some. The table lists around 120,000 clones, approximately 80% of them singletons, with around 9.5% in the top ten. The TCR was taken from a female donor in good health and CMV-seropositive. The sequenced sample was PBMCs.

The CDR3: CASSPTGITEAFF. The CDR3 coding sequence is TGTGCCAGCAGCCCTACAGGGATCACTGAAGCTTTCTTT. The V and J genes are TRBV7-9 and TRBJ1-1; possibly TRBD1 for D (6 bases). Germline loops: CDR1 SEHNR, CDR2 FQNEAQ (reference sequence). The CDR3 has 13 residues. V was pared by 5 bases and J by 4 bases, with 11 bases between.